The rows below give T cell receptor beta chains drawn from one sample of a study of shared clonotypes between healthy human individuals. Profiling relied on immunoSEQ multiplex PCR, and the TCRdb table lists in-frame clones only, not all of them. The sample lists over 2 million clones; approximately 95% were seen once. The sequenced material came from naive CD8+ T cells sorted from blood. The source is a man younger than 30 in good health. Both conserved end residues are part of each CDR3. The D gene is left open where the match is weak. Clone sizes are given selectively: once, few, many, or a class where the clone is expanded.

J gene | clone size | V gene | D gene | CDR3 DNA | CDR3 protein
TRBJ2-5 | . | TRBV2 | . | TGTGCCAGCCAGGAGACCCAGTACTTC | CASQETQYF
TRBJ2-1 | . | TRBV7-9 | . | TGTGCCAGCACCCTCGGGGGCTACAATGAGCAGTTCTTC | CASTLGGYNEQFF
TRBJ2-5 | . | TRBV4-3 | TRBD2 | TGCGCCAGCAGCCACAACCTGGGACTAGCGGGAGTAGAGACCCAGTACTTC | CASSHNLGLAGVETQYF
TRBJ2-2 | . | TRBV13 | . | TGTGCCAGCAGTAACTCAGGAACCACCGGGGAGCTGTTTTTT | CASSNSGTTGELFF
TRBJ2-7 | . | TRBV9 | . | TGTGCCAGCAGCGTACGTGGGGGTTACTACGAGCAGTACTTC | CASSVRGGYYEQYF
TRBJ2-7 | . | TRBV4-1 | TRBD2 | TGCGCCAGCAGCCAAGACTCTAGCGGTTACTCCTACGAGCAGTACTTC | CASSQDSSGYSYEQYF
TRBJ2-7 | . | TRBV11-2 | . | TGTGCCAGCAGCCTGACGGCAGACTACGAGCAGTACTTC | CASSLTADYEQYF
TRBJ2-7 | . | TRBV10-2 | . | TGCGCCAGCAGTGAGGAGTTACTAGCTCCTGGCGAGCAGTACTTC | CASSEELLAPGEQYF
TRBJ1-1 | . | TRBV11-2 | . | TGTGCCAGCAGCTTAGATCCAGTAGTGAACACTGAAGCTTTCTTT | CASSLDPVVNTEAFF
TRBJ2-7 | . | TRBV10-3 | TRBD2 | TGTGCCATCAGTGCGAGAAGGACTAGCGATTACGAGCAGTACTTC | CAISARRTSDYEQYF
TRBJ2-3 | . | TRBV2 | TRBD1 | TGTGCCAGCGGACAGGGTGGTGATACGCAGTATTTT | CASGQGGDTQYF
TRBJ1-2 | . | TRBV9 | . | TGTGCCAGCAGCGTAACGGAAAACTATGGCTACACCTTC | CASSVTENYGYTF
TRBJ2-7 | . | TRBV4-1 | TRBD2 | TGCGCCAGCAGCGCGACTAGCGGGAGAGTCAACGAGCAGTACTTC | CASSATSGRVNEQYF
TRBJ2-7 | . | TRBV29-1 | TRBD1 | TGCAGCGTTGAAGCTATCGAACCGGGACAGAGCTACGAGCAGTACTTC | CSVEAIEPGQSYEQYF
TRBJ1-2 | once | TRBV30 | TRBD1 | TGTGCCTGGAGTCCCGGGACAGGAAACCTTTATGGCTACACCTTC | CAWSPGTGNLYGYTF
TRBJ2-7 | . | TRBV6-5 | . | TGTGCCAGCAGGTCCCTGGGCCGGAAGATTTACGAGCAGTACTTC | CASRSLGRKIYEQYF
TRBJ2-2 | . | TRBV28 | . | TGTGCCAGCAGTTTCAGGGGCGAAAGGACCGGGGAGCTGTTTTTT | CASSFRGERTGELFF
TRBJ1-2 | few | TRBV6-6 | TRBD1 | TGTGCCAGCACCCCACGGGACAGGGGGCTTTGGAATGGCTACACCTTC | CASTPRDRGLWNGYTF
TRBJ2-7 | . | TRBV2 | . | TGTGCCAGTAGCGTGGGGGGACAGTCCTACGAGCAGTACTTC | CASSVGGQSYEQYF
TRBJ2-4 | . | TRBV30 | . | TGTGCCTGGAGTGTGGTACCCAAGGGTCCCTTTACCAAAAACATTCAGTACTTC | CAWSVVPKGPFTKNIQYF
TRBJ1-1 | . | TRBV9 | . | TGTGCCAGCAGCCCGAGCGAAACAGGAGCGTACACTGAAGCTTTCTTT | CASSPSETGAYTEAFF
TRBJ2-3 | once | TRBV11-1 | . | TGTGCCAGCAGCCTGGACTCTGATACGCAGTATTTT | CASSLDSDTQYF
TRBJ2-7 | . | TRBV28 | . | TGTGCCAGCAGTTTTCTAGAGGGGAACGAGCAGTACTTC | CASSFLEGNEQYF
TRBJ2-1 | . | TRBV9 | . | TGTGCCAGCGGGGGGACACCCCAGAATGAGCAGTTCTTC | CASGGTPQNEQFF
TRBJ1-4 | . | TRBV2 | . | TGTGCCAGAAGGCAGGGGCCTAATGAAAAACTGTTTTTT | CARRQGPNEKLFF
TRBJ2-5 | once | TRBV5-5 | . | TGTGCCAGCACCCCCTGGGCGGACCTGTACCAAGAGACCCAGTACTTC | CASTPWADLYQETQYF
TRBJ2-3 | . | TRBV30 | TRBD2 | TGTGCCTGGGTAGCGGGGGGGATTGATACGCAGTATTTT | CAWVAGGIDTQYF
TRBJ2-7 | once | TRBV7-9 | TRBD2 | TGTGCCAGCAGCTTATGGGCGGGAGAGTCCGACGAGCAGTACTTC | CASSLWAGESDEQYF
TRBJ2-7 | . | TRBV7-9 | . | TGTGCCAGCAGCTTAGAAGCGACTAGCTCCTACGAGCAGTACTTC | CASSLEATSSYEQYF
TRBJ2-7 | . | TRBV15 | . | TGTGCCACCAGCAGTGGCCCCTACGAGCAGTACTTC | CATSSGPYEQYF